The 18 T cell receptor beta chains given below trace back to one sample, sequenced in a study of blood T cells in healthy people across ages. Next came a second PCR, run for about 7 to 12 cycles, which used a sample-barcoded 5' primer along with a J-beta primer mix. TCRdb redid the calling of the 5' RACE reads with MiXCR, one entry per CDR3 protein. The sample records 1.4 million to 1.5 million distinct CDR3 sequences, 42% being singletons. The specimen sequenced was blood. All receptors derive from a woman between 18 and 29 years old in good health.

The V and J genes are TRBV29-1 and TRBJ2-5; 7 bases fit TRBD1. The assigned J gene may be wrong: the sequence end matches TRBJ2-7 better. Germline V gene sequence: CDR1 SQVTM, CDR2 ANQGSEA. The CDR3 spans 11 residues. The CDR3 is CSGLTGREQYF. The DNA for the CDR3 is TGCAGCGGACTGACAGGGCGCGAGCAGTACTTC.

A word on this clonotype: At one end, the junction sequence differs from germline, possibly due to a read error. This rearrangement joins TRBV7-6 to TRBJ1-2; D is possibly TRBD1 (6 bases). CDR3 length: 14 amino acids. Germline assignment: CDR1 SGHVS and CDR2 FNYEAQ. The CDR3 DNA follows: TGTGCCAGCAGCTCCGGACAGTTAAACTATGACTACACCTTC. Encoded protein: CASSSGQLNYDYTF.

This sequence joins TRBV2 and TRBJ1-2, with 7 positions matching TRBD1. CDR1 is SNHLY, CDR2 FYNNEI, per germline. V shed 7 bases, J shed 1 base, and the junction held 9 bases outside the gene matches. The CDR3 runs 15 residues. For the CDR3, the DNA is TGTGCCAGCATTCCCGACAGGGACCTTAACTATGGCTACACCTTC. Protein sequence: CASIPDRDLNYGYTF.

This clonotype appeared a few times. The chain has TRBV6-2 or TRBV6-3 and TRBJ2-6, with 14 bases fitting TRBD2. Germline loops: CDR1 MNHEY, CDR2 SVGEGT. The ends lost 9 bases at V and 3 bases at J; junction bases unmatched: 10. The CDR3 covers 18 residues. The CDR3 loop reads CARRGGLAGDNGANVLTF. CDR3 DNA sequence: TGTGCCAGGAGAGGGGGACTAGCGGGAGATAATGGGGCCAACGTCCTGACTTTC.

This clonotype appeared once. Since a much larger clone is just one base distant, this may be a read error. The V and J genes are TRBV6-1 and TRBJ2-1; the match to TRBD2 covers 10 bases. The V and J ends lost 0 bases and 10 bases, in that order; junction bases with no gene match: 6. CDR3 size: 15 residues. Germline assignment: CDR1 MNHNS and CDR2 SASEGT. The CDR3 loop reads CASSEAASGGREQFF. DNA for the CDR3: TGTGCCAGCAGTGAAGCGGCTAGCGGGGGTCGGGAGCAGTTCTTC.

With regard to this clonotype: The junction differs from germline at one of its ends, possibly a read error. V usage is TRBV24-1 and J usage is TRBJ2-1, with 14 bases identical to TRBD2. The CDR3 runs to 16 residues. Germline V lookup: CDR1 KGHDR, CDR2 SFDVKD. CDR3 in amino acids: CAASVAGTSGSNEQFF. The DNA for the CDR3 is TGTGCCGCCAGTGTTGCCGGGACTAGCGGGAGCAATGAGCAGTTCTTC.

V is TRBV6-5 and J is TRBJ2-5; tentatively, D is TRBD2 (6 bases). V was pared by 5 bases and J by 4 bases, with 17 bases between. Germline CDR1 reads MNHEY; CDR2 reads SVGAGI. The CDR3 runs 15 residues. CDR3 DNA: TGTGCCAGCAGTCCCGAACTAGCATTCGGAGAGACCCAGTACTTC. As protein: CASSPELAFGETQYF.

About this clonotype: A much bigger clone sits one base away, suggesting this may be a read error. J is TRBJ2-7 and V is TRBV5-1; D remains unclear. Germline V gene lookup returns CDR1 SGHRS and CDR2 YFSETQ. The CDR3 is made up of 14 amino acids. The CDR3 reads CANSLAPERREQYF. The CDR3, as DNA: TGCGCCAACAGCTTGGCTCCGGAACGGAGAGAGCAGTACTTC.

This clonotype came up once. The V call is TRBV6-6, the J call TRBJ2-1; TRBD2 might be the D (6 bases). The CDR3 length is 16 residues. CDR1 is MNHNY and CDR2 is SVGAGI in the germline V gene (reference sequence). Trimming removed 6 bases at V and 6 bases at J, with 21 bases between. This chain's CDR3 is CASSADGGTLANEQFF. In DNA, the CDR3 is TGTGCCAGCAGCGCGGACGGCGGGACTCTCGCCAATGAGCAGTTCTTC.

This clonotype appeared many times. The genes are TRBV29-1 and TRBJ1-2, with D unresolved. Germline V lookup: CDR1 SQVTM, CDR2 ANQGSEA. CDR3 length: 13 amino acids. V was pared by 5 bases and J by 0 bases, with 10 bases between. CDR3 sequence: CSVLEQANYGYTF. In DNA, the CDR3 is TGCAGCGTTCTTGAGCAAGCTAACTATGGCTACACCTTC. The full variable domain, in which reference TRBV29-1 and TRBJ1-2 provide the parts outside the CDR3, is SAVISQKPSRDICQRGTSLTIQCQVDSQVTMMFWYRQQPGQSLTLIATANQGSEATYESGFVIDKFPISRPNLTFSTLTVSNMSPEDSSIYLCSVLEQANYGYTFGSGTRLTVV.

The chain links TRBV11-2 to TRBJ2-2; 9 bases match TRBD1. The germline V gene encodes CDR1 SGHAT and CDR2 FQNNGV. The CDR3 is 17 amino acids. V gave up 3 bases and J gave up 6 bases; unmatched junction bases: 11. CDR3: CASSFRDRVRVPGELFF. CDR3 in DNA: TGTGCCAGCAGCTTTCGGGACAGGGTGCGGGTTCCCGGGGAGCTGTTTTTT.

This chain connects TRBV9 to TRBJ2-2, with 14 bases fitting TRBD2. The V segment lost 4 bases and the J segment 5 bases; nucleotides outside the gene matches: 4. The germline V gene has CDR1 SGDLS and CDR2 YYNGEE. There are 16 residues in the CDR3. DNA of the CDR3: TGTGCCAGCAGCCCGCGGACTAGCGGGGGGACCGGGGAGCTGTTTTTT. Residues: CASSPRTSGGTGELFF.

This clonotype was recorded a few times. The genes are TRBV12-3 or TRBV12-4 and TRBJ1-6; D might be TRBD1 (5 bases). The CDR3 consists of 15 residues. V lost 10 bases and J 4 bases, leaving 17 bases between the germline ends. This chain's CDR3 is CATQLGGVYNSPLHF. CDR3 in DNA: TGTGCCACCCAGTTGGGGGGGGTTTATAATTCACCCCTCCACTTT.

The rearrangement uses TRBV9 and TRBJ2-5; possibly TRBD2 for D (5 bases). CDR1 is SGDLS, CDR2 YYNGEE, per germline. Trimming took off 0 bases at V and 3 bases at J, with 9 bases between the two ends. The CDR3 length is 14 residues. CDR3 DNA sequence: TGTGCCAGCAGCGTAGACGAGGGTAAAGAGACCCAGTACTTC. Translation: CASSVDEGKETQYF.

The genes are TRBV11-2 and TRBJ2-3; 9 bases map to TRBD2. The germline CDR1 and CDR2 sequences are SGHAT and FQNNGV. With 5 bases clipped from V and 2 bases from J, the junction kept 26 bases outside the gene matches. The CDR3 totals 22 residues. CDR3 nucleotides: TGTGCCAGCAGCCCCTATCCGGAGGGGTGGGTGTCTACTAGCGGGCCCACAGATACGCAGTATTTT. Amino acids: CASSPYPEGWVSTSGPTDTQYF.

This clonotype was seen a handful of times. This sequence joins TRBV6-7 and TRBJ2-7, with 10 bases matching TRBD1. TRBV6-7 is flagged as an ORF with uncertain function. The CDR3 contains 16 residues. V was pared by 2 bases and J by 4 bases, with 8 bases of the junction left unmatched. This CDR3 reads CASSYPGTGEYYEQYF. CDR3 nucleotide sequence: TGTGCCAGCAGTTACCCCGGGACAGGGGAGTATTACGAGCAGTACTTC.

J is TRBJ1-2 and V is TRBV5-1; weak D call: TRBD1 (6 bases). V was cut by 0 bases and J by 1 base, with 19 bases left in between. This CDR3 has 18 amino acids. Germline-derived CDR1 and CDR2 are SGHRS and YFSETQ. CDR3 nucleotide sequence: TGCGCCAGCAGCTTGGATTTGGTGGGGACATACGATAACTATGGCTACACCTTC. It codes for CASSLDLVGTYDNYGYTF.

J is TRBJ2-1 and V is TRBV5-1; D call uncertain. The CDR3 covers 14 residues. The V gene's germline CDR1 is SGHRS and CDR2 YFSETQ. V shed 0 bases and J shed 4 bases, with 8 bases lying between them. In DNA form, the CDR3 reads TGCGCCAGCAGCTTGGGGACCCCTTACAATGAGCAGTTCTTC. This sequence encodes CASSLGTPYNEQFF.